A selection of T cell receptor beta chains follows, all from one sample in a study of T cells after yellow fever vaccination. MiXCR, applied by TCRdb to the 5' RACE reads, yields one record per CDR3 protein. Altogether more than 350,000 distinct CDR3 sequences are present, roughly 12% being singletons, with the ten largest covering around 20%. The material sequenced was PBMCs, taken on the day of the first yellow fever vaccination. The source is a man between 18 and 29 years old who received the YFV17D yellow fever vaccine. The CDR3 runs from the conserved cysteine through the conserved F or W. D genes are given only for firm matches. Rows may omit the clone size; those that give it use once, few, many or a size class.

d_call	clone_size	j_call	v_call	cdr3_nt	cdr3_aa
TRBD1	.	TRBJ1-2	TRBV5-5	TGTGCCAGCAGCGATGGGACAGGGGACAACTATGGCTACACCTTC	CASSDGTGDNYGYTF
.	few	TRBJ2-1	TRBV28	TGTGCCAGCAGTGTGGCAGGGGGGGTCAATGAGCAGTTCTTC	CASSVAGGVNEQFF
TRBD1	.	TRBJ2-5	TRBV24-1	TGTGCCACCAGTGATCCCGGGACAGGGGACGAGACCCAGTACTTC	CATSDPGTGDETQYF
.	.	TRBJ2-7	TRBV12-3/TRBV12-4	TGTGCCAGCAGTTTAGTCTCCGGGGGAAGCGAGCAGTACTTC	CASSLVSGGSEQYF
TRBD2	few	TRBJ2-2	TRBV4-3	TGCGCCAGCAGCCAAGATTACGGGGGGGCGTCCGGGGAGCTGTTTTTT	CASSQDYGGASGELFF
.	.	TRBJ2-6	TRBV9	TGTGCCAGCAGCCCTGGACAGAGTCTCTCTGGGGCCAACGTCCTGACTTTC	CASSPGQSLSGANVLTF
.	many	TRBJ2-5	TRBV24-1	TGTGCCACCAGTGATATACAAGAGACCCAGTACTTC	CATSDIQETQYF
.	few	TRBJ1-1	TRBV5-1	TGCGCCAGCAGAGGGGGTAACACTGAAGCTTTCTTT	CASRGGNTEAFF
.	.	TRBJ1-2	TRBV27	TGTGCCAGCAGTTTATCGGGGGTCCGGAAAGTAAGCTACACCTTC	CASSLSGVRKVSYTF
TRBD1	few	TRBJ1-3	TRBV6-5	TGTGCCAGCAGTTCCGCAGGGGGCCCTACGTTCTCTGGAAACACCATATATTTT	CASSSAGGPTFSGNTIYF
TRBD2	many	TRBJ2-1	TRBV28	TGTGCCAGCAAAGCAGCGGGGGGGCCATTAAATGAGCAGTTCTTC	CASKAAGGPLNEQFF
.	.	TRBJ2-2	TRBV28	TGTGCCAGCAGTTTAATCGGCAGGGGAAACACCGGGGAGCTGTTTTTT	CASSLIGRGNTGELFF
.	few	TRBJ1-5	TRBV7-2	TGTGCCAGCAGCGCCAGGACAAGCCTTTATAGCAATCAGCCCCAGCATTTT	CASSARTSLYSNQPQHF
.	.	TRBJ2-7	TRBV20-1	TGCAGTGCTAGAGGCAGGGGCCCCTACGAGCAGTACTTC	CSARGRGPYEQYF
.	.	TRBJ1-2	TRBV19	TGTGCCAGTAGTCCCCTGCCCGAAGGGGAGGGCTACACCTTC	CASSPLPEGEGYTF
.	few	TRBJ1-5	TRBV5-6	TGTGCCAGCAGCCTCTTGGGGGGGGCCGACAATGGGCCCCAGCATTTT	CASSLLGGADNGPQHF
.	few	TRBJ2-5	TRBV4-3	TGCGCCAGCAGCCAAGATGGGCAAGAGACCCAGTACTTC	CASSQDGQETQYF
.	.	TRBJ1-1	TRBV5-6	TGTGCCAGCAGTCGCAACCCGGGACCGATGAACACTGAAGCTTTCTTT	CASSRNPGPMNTEAFF
TRBD1	few	TRBJ2-3	TRBV29-1	TGCAGCGTCAGGACAGGGGTGGCAGATACGCAGTATTTT	CSVRTGVADTQYF
.	.	TRBJ2-3	TRBV4-3	TGCGCCAGCAGCCAAGTCTCCCCTAGGTCAGATACGCAGTATTTT	CASSQVSPRSDTQYF
.	.	TRBJ2-7	TRBV5-1	TGCGCCAGCAGCTTGCCGGGGAACGAGCAGTACTTC	CASSLPGNEQYF
.	.	TRBJ2-5	TRBV4-1	TGCGCCAGCAGCCCAAGGGGTAACGGGGAAGAGACCCAGTACTTC	CASSPRGNGEETQYF
.	.	TRBJ2-3	TRBV14	TGTGCCAGCAGCGCCACAGGGTCAGATACGCAGTATTTT	CASSATGSDTQYF
TRBD1	few	TRBJ1-5	TRBV6-5	TGTGCCAGCAGCTACGGGACAGGGCTTTTCCAGCCCCAGCATTTT	CASSYGTGLFQPQHF
.	many	TRBJ1-1	TRBV24-1	TGTGCCACCAGTGCGAGGAGAGGGACTGAAGCTTTCTTT	CATSARRGTEAFF
.	.	TRBJ2-1	TRBV6-2/TRBV6-3	TGTGCCAGCAGTTCTAGTACGGCAGGGAACAATGAGCAGTTCTTC	CASSSSTAGNNEQFF